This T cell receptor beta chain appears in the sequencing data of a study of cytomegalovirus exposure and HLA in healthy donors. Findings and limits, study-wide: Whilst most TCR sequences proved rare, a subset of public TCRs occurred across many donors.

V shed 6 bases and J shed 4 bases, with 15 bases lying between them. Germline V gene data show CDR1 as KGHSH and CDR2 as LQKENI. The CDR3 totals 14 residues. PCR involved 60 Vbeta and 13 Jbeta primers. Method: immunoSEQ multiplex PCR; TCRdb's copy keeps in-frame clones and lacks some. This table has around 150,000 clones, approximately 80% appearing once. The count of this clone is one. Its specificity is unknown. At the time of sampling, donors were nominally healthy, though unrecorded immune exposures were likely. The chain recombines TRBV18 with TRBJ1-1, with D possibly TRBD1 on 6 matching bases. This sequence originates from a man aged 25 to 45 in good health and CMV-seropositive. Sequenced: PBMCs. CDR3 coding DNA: TGTGCCAGCTCGCCGGACAGCGGGGGCACTGAAGCTTTCTTT. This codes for CASSPDSGGTEAFF.